One TCR beta chain is described in this entry. J gave up 1 base and V 7 bases, and 10 bases lay outside the gene matches. This CDR3 spans 17 amino acids. The germline V gene encodes CDR1 SNHLY and CDR2 FYNNEI. Recruits, aged roughly 18 to 95 years, lived in 24 US areas. Each participant's cohort was designated according to participant-reported clinical history. The record originates from a study of blood T cell repertoires in COVID-19. Study-wide context: PBMCs, B-cell-depleted T cells, or T cells were the source of the cDNA or gDNA that made up the material.

The authors' processing: Nucleated cell number was recorded as an estimate derived from reference gene primer amplification. Only in-frame clones appear in the TCRdb table, and some are missing; sequencing was by immunoSEQ multiplex PCR. V, J and clone size are taken as reported in that table, and D and trimming were inferred from the DNA itself. The sample includes around 300,000 clones, 89% of them seen just once. Sequenced input: PBMCs or T cells enriched from blood (not recorded which). This rearrangement joins TRBV2 to TRBJ1-6, with TRBD1 identical over 7 bases. The TCR was taken from a woman aged 55 to 70 who had recovered from COVID-19. The CDR3 DNA is TGTGCCAGCAAGTCTCAACAGGGGTCGTCCTATAATTCACCCCTCCACTTT. It translates to CASKSQQGSSYNSPLHF. Looking up the rest from reference TRBV2 and TRBJ1-6 gives the full variable domain: EPEVTQTPSHQVTQMGQEVILRCVPISNHLYFYWYRQILGQKVEFLVSFYNNEISEKSEIFDDQFSVERPDGSNFTLKIRSTKLEDSAMYFCASKSQQGSSYNSPLHFGNGTRLTVT.